Given below is one T cell receptor beta chain in context. This sample is part of a study of cytomegalovirus exposure and HLA in healthy donors. Study-level information: HLA-typed donors were the source of around 77 million unique TCRs held in an early data release.

Germline lookup yields CDR1 SEHNR and CDR2 FQNEAQ (reference sequence). The CDR3 sequence is 15 residues long. V was pared by 1 base and J by 0 bases, with 7 bases between. This PCR relied on a set of 60 Vbeta primers and 13 Jbeta primers. Profiled with immunoSEQ multiplex PCR; TCRdb holds only in-frame clones, not every one. The table has approximately 79,000 clones, 60% to 85% seen once. Source material: PBMCs. The rearrangement uses TRBV7-9 and TRBJ1-5, with D unresolved. This TCR was recovered from a male donor in good health and CMV-seropositive. CDR3 loop: CASSLGIDSNQPQHF. The DNA for the CDR3 is TGTGCCAGCAGCTTAGGAATAGATAGCAATCAGCCCCAGCATTTT.